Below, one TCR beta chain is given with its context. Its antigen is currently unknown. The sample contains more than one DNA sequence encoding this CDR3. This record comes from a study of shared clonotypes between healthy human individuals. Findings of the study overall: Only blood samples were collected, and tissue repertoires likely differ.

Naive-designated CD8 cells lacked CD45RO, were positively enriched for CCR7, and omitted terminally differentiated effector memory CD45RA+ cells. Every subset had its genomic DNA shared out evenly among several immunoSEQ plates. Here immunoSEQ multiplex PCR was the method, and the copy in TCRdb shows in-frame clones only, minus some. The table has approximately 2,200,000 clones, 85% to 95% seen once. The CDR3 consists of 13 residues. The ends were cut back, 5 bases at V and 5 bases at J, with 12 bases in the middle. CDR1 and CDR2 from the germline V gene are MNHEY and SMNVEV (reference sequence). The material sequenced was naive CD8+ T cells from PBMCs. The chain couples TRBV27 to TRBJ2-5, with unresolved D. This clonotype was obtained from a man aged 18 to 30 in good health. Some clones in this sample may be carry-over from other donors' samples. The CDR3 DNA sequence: TGTGCCAGCAGTCCCCTTGTCGGGGAGACCCAGTACTTC. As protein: CASSPLVGETQYF.